Listed here are 12 T cell receptor beta chains from one sample, sequenced in a study of OX40 agonist ivuxolimab in advanced cancers. Using immunoSEQ multiplex PCR, the repertoire was profiled, and TCRdb retains in-frame clones only, with some absent. The sample consists of tens of thousands of clones, roughly 91% of them appearing once. Sequencing was performed on CD4+ or CD8+ T cells sorted from blood, taken in a trial of the OX40 agonist ivuxolimab. The receptors shown here come from an adult with an advanced solid tumor such as melanoma, head and neck, liver or kidney cancer.

The V gene is TRBV13, the J gene TRBJ2-4; the D is unclear. This CDR3 region has 16 residues. V was clipped by 1 base and J by 6 bases, with 16 bases between them. The V gene's germline CDR1 is PRHDT and CDR2 FYEKMQ (reference sequence). The CDR3 DNA is TGTGCCAGCAGCTTAGTAGGAACCCTAGGAAGAAACATTCAGTACTTC. Translation: CASSLVGTLGRNIQYF.

In this sample, this clone turned up once. The CDR3 DNA follows: TGTGCCGACACACGGCCAGGGGGACCAGGTATCACTGAAGCTTTCTTT. It yields the protein CADTRPGGPGITEAFF. This chain connects TRBV7-9 to TRBJ1-1, with TRBD1 matching 7 bases. CDR1 and CDR2 (germline): SEHNR, FQNEAQ (reference sequence). The CDR3 consists of 16 residues. Losses at the gene ends were 11 bases for V and 4 bases for J; bases not matched to a gene: 19.

This chain joins TRBV6-5 and TRBJ1-1; 8 bases are a match to TRBD1. Germline lookup yields CDR1 MNHEY and CDR2 SVGAGI. Trimming at V came to 1 base and at J to 5 bases, leaving 3 bases not matched to a gene. The length of the CDR3 is 14 residues. The CDR3 coding sequence is TGTGCCAGCAGTTACTTGGACAGGGATACTGAAGCTTTCTTT. Its protein product is CASSYLDRDTEAFF.

The chain recombines TRBV15 with TRBJ2-1, with D unresolved. V lost 5 bases to trimming and J lost 8 bases, with 16 bases between them. The germline V gene has CDR1 LNHNV and CDR2 YYDKDF (reference sequence). The CDR3 spans 14 residues. CDR3 bases: TGTGCCACCAGCGGCCATGGCAGGTTGGATGAGCAGTTCTTC. Translation gives CATSGHGRLDEQFF.

V and J are TRBV19 and TRBJ2-7; 7 bases are shared with TRBD1. V shed 8 bases, J shed 2 bases, and the junction held 12 bases outside the gene matches. This CDR3 region has 15 residues. Germline CDR1 is LNHDA and CDR2 is SQIVND (reference sequence). CDR3 region: CASQDRETTPYEQYF. CDR3 DNA: TGTGCCAGTCAAGACAGGGAAACAACGCCCTACGAGCAGTACTTC.

This chain joins TRBV10-1 and TRBJ2-1; TRBD1 matches at 7 bases. The CDR3 length is 11 residues. The ends lost 6 bases at V and 12 bases at J; junction bases unmatched: 5. Germline V gene sequence: CDR1 WNHNN, CDR2 SYGVQD (reference sequence). The DNA of the CDR3 is TGCGCCAGCAGAGGACAGGCTGGGCAGTTCTTC. Amino acids: CASRGQAGQFF.

This clone was observed a handful of times. This chain uses TRBV18 with TRBJ1-2; no definite D call. V lost 0 bases, J lost 5 bases, and 13 bases lay in between. This CDR3 has 15 amino acids. Germline CDR1 and CDR2: KGHSH and LQKENI. The CDR3 loop reads CASSPPYREGYGYTF. The CDR3 nucleotides are TGTGCCAGCTCACCACCGTATCGGGAAGGTTATGGCTACACCTTC. Drawing the rest from reference TRBV18 and TRBJ1-2, the complete variable domain is NAGVMQNPRHLVRRRGQEARLRCSPMKGHSHVYWYRQLPEEGLKFMVYLQKENIIDESGMPKERFSAEFPKEGPSILRIQQVVRGDSAAYFCASSPPYREGYGYTFGSGTRLTVV.

In DNA form, the CDR3 reads TGTGCCAGCGCCCAGGGTAGAGAATCCTACGAGCAGTACTTC. Translating it yields CASAQGRESYEQYF. This chain uses TRBV18 with TRBJ2-7, with D maybe TRBD1 (5 bases). This CDR3 comprises 14 residues. V lost 8 bases, J lost 1 base, and 15 bases lay in between. Germline loops: CDR1 KGHSH, CDR2 LQKENI.

This chain links TRBV7-9 with TRBJ2-1, with D hard to call. Germline CDR1 reads SEHNR; CDR2 reads FQNEAQ (reference sequence). The CDR3 is made up of 13 amino acids. Trimming took 5 bases from V and 6 from J, leaving 11 bases between them. DNA of the CDR3: TGTGCCAGCAGCCCTGCCGCGTTCAATGAGCAGTTCTTC. Protein product: CASSPAAFNEQFF.

The chain couples TRBV9 to TRBJ2-1; D gene ambiguous. The V end was cut by 0 bases, the J end by 7 bases, with 8 bases between. CDR1 is SGDLS and CDR2 is YYNGEE in the germline V gene. The CDR3 length is 13 residues. As DNA, the CDR3 is TGTGCCAGCAGCGTAGCCGTAGGTAATGAGCAGTTCTTC. It is translated as CASSVAVGNEQFF.

The chain links TRBV7-9 to TRBJ2-3, with 13 bases that match TRBD2. This CDR3 is built from 15 residues. Germline loops: CDR1 SEHNR, CDR2 FQNEAQ (reference sequence). The V and J ends lost 3 bases and 6 bases, in that order; junction bases with no gene match: 3. DNA for the CDR3: TGTGCCAGCAGCTTCGGACTAGCGGGAGCTGATACGCAGTATTTT. It codes for CASSFGLAGADTQYF. Looking up the rest from reference TRBV7-9 and TRBJ2-3 gives the full variable domain: DTGVSQNPRHKITKRGQNVTFRCDPISEHNRLYWYRQTLGQGPEFLTYFQNEAQLEKSRLLSDRFSAERPKGSFSTLEIQRTEQGDSAMYLCASSFGLAGADTQYFGPGTRLTVL.

The CDR3 DNA follows: TGTGCCAGCAGTTACGGGGGGGATGAAAAACTGTTTTTT. As protein: CASSYGGDEKLFF. The rearrangement uses TRBV6-5 and TRBJ1-4, with D tentatively TRBD1 (5 bases). Trimming left V 2 bases short and J 6 bases short, with 7 bases between. CDR1 is MNHEY, CDR2 SVGAGI, per germline. The CDR3 sequence is 13 residues long.